This T cell receptor beta chain derives from a study of radiotherapy plus CTLA-4 blockade in lung cancer. Study conclusions and caveats: TCR clones of tumor origin grew in blood after radiotherapy plus ipilimumab.

CDR3 length equals 15 residues. The germline gives CDR1 SGHTA, CDR2 FQGNSA. V trimming: 4 bases; J trimming: 6 bases; junction bases outside the gene matches: 5. Produced via immunoSEQ multiplex PCR; TCRdb's table is partial and in-frame only. The sample carries about 97,000 clones, approximately 75% recorded once. Only one count was recorded for this clone. As yet, its antigen is unknown. This receptor was obtained from a human donor with non-small cell lung cancer who had a partial response to radiotherapy plus ipilimumab. Some clones in this sample may be carry-over from other donors' samples. This sequence joins TRBV7-2 and TRBJ2-2, with TRBD2 matching over 10 bases. The sequencing here drew on peripheral blood, taken from a patient treated with radiotherapy plus ipilimumab. The CDR3 DNA reads TGTGCCAGCAGCTCCCTAGCGGGAGTCCCCGGGGAGCTGTTTTTT. Protein sequence: CASSSLAGVPGELFF.